The T cell receptor beta chain described here comes from a study of OX40 agonist ivuxolimab in advanced cancers. The germline V gene has CDR1 SNHLY and CDR2 FYNNEI. The CDR3 contains 16 residues. Trimming left V 5 bases short and J 4 bases short, with 20 bases between. TCRdb's copy holds only in-frame clones and misses some; the assay was immunoSEQ multiplex PCR. The table lists 60,000 or so clones, 84% of them singletons, with 27% in the top ten. Sequencing used CD4+ or CD8+ T cells sorted from blood, obtained in a trial of the OX40 agonist ivuxolimab. The chain is built from TRBV2 and TRBJ1-1; perhaps TRBD1 as D (6 bases). This clonotype was obtained from an adult with an advanced solid tumor such as melanoma, head and neck, liver or kidney cancer. The DNA for the CDR3 is TGTGCCAGCAGTAGACAGGTGGGCGGGGTCGGCACTGAAGCTTTCTTT. This translates into CASSRQVGGVGTEAFF.